Each of the 5 T cell receptor beta chains below was sequenced from the same sample in a study of T cell responses to AZD1222 COVID-19 vaccine. Sequencing used immunoSEQ multiplex PCR; TCRdb keeps in-frame clones, though not all of them. The sample carries 150,000 to 250,000 clones, 80% to 95% recorded once. The input for sequencing was peripheral blood, taken 28 days after the second AZD1222 dose. These receptors were collected from an adult who received the AZD1222 COVID-19 vaccine.

The chain carries TRBV7-9 and TRBJ2-1, with D possibly matching TRBD1 (6 bases). The germline gives CDR1 SEHNR, CDR2 FQNEAQ (reference sequence). The germline V and J ends were trimmed by 2 bases and 6 bases, with 14 bases remaining between them. The CDR3 is 15 residues long. CDR3 in DNA: TGTGCCAGCAGCTTAAGTCAGCCAGGGGTCAATGAGCAGTTCTTC. Translated, it gives CASSLSQPGVNEQFF.

The rearrangement joins TRBV7-9 to TRBJ1-4, with a tentative D call TRBD1 (5 bases). V was clipped by 0 bases and J by 4 bases, with 9 bases between them. In germline, CDR1 is SEHNR, CDR2 FQNEAQ (reference sequence). The CDR3 is made up of 15 amino acids. The CDR3 region is CASSLAGGINEKLFF. In nucleotides, the CDR3 is TGTGCCAGCAGCTTAGCCGGGGGTATTAATGAAAAACTGTTTTTT.

The genes are TRBV6-1 and TRBJ1-2, with D tentatively TRBD1 (5 bases). The CDR3 loop spans 13 amino acids. CDR1 is MNHNS and CDR2 is SASEGT in the germline V gene. Trimming pared 1 base from V and 8 bases from J, leaving 11 bases between. CDR3 residues: CASSEVTGGGYTF. The DNA for the CDR3 is TGTGCCAGCAGTGAAGTGACCGGGGGAGGCTACACCTTC.

The rearrangement joins TRBV19 to TRBJ1-2, with 11 bases aligning to TRBD1. The germline gives CDR1 LNHDA, CDR2 SQIVND (reference sequence). The V and J ends lost 8 bases and 4 bases, in that order; junction bases with no gene match: 6. The CDR3 loop spans 14 amino acids. The CDR3 here is CASWTGGQGYGYTF. Written as DNA, the CDR3 is TGTGCCAGTTGGACAGGGGGCCAGGGCTATGGCTACACCTTC. The complete variable domain, with remaining parts taken from reference TRBV19 and TRBJ1-2, reads DGGITQSPKYLFRKEGQNVTLSCEQNLNHDAMYWYRQDPGQGLRLIYYSQIVNDFQKGDIAEGYSVSREKKESFPLTVTSAQKNPTAFYLCASWTGGQGYGYTFGSGTRLTVV.

The chain joins TRBV28 to TRBJ2-1; D is perhaps TRBD1 (6 bases). The CDR3 covers 14 residues. Trimming stripped 2 bases from V and 10 bases from J, with 15 bases between. From germline, CDR1 is MDHEN and CDR2 SYDVKM. The CDR3 nucleotides read TGTGCCAGCAGTTTAGGGGGCCCTCAAAAGGAGCAGTTCTTC. It translates to CASSLGGPQKEQFF.